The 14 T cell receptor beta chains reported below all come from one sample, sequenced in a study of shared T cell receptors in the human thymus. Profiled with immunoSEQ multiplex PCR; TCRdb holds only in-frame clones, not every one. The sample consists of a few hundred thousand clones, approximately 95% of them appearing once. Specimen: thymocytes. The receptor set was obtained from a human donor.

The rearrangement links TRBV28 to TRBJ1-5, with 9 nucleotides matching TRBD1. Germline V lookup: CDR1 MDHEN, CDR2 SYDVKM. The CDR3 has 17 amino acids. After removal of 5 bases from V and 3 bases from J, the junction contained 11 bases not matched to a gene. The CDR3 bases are TGTGCCAGCAGTCTGTACTGGGGACAGGGTTTCAATCAGCCCCAGCATTTT. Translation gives CASSLYWGQGFNQPQHF.

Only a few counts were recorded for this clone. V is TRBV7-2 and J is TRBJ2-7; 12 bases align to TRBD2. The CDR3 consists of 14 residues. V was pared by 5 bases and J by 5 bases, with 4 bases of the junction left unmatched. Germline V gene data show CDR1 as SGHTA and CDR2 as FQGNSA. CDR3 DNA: TGTGCCAGCAGCCCGAGACTAGCGGGAGACGAGCAGTACTTC. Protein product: CASSPRLAGDEQYF.

The CDR3 DNA follows: TGTGCCAGCAGCTTAGTCAGGGGGGTTCTGGAAAAACTGTTTTTT. Its protein product is CASSLVRGVLEKLFF. The chain links TRBV7-9 to TRBJ1-4; 7 positions match TRBD1. Trimming took 1 base from V and 8 from J; bases not matched to a gene: 7. There are 15 residues in the CDR3. Germline V gives CDR1 SEHNR, CDR2 FQNEAQ (reference sequence).

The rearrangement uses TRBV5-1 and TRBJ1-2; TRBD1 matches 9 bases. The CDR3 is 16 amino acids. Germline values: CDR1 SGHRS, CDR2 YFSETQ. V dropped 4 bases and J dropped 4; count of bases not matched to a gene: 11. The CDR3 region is CASSPGQGYGPYGYTF. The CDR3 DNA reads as TGCGCCAGCAGCCCGGGACAGGGCTATGGCCCCTATGGCTACACCTTC.

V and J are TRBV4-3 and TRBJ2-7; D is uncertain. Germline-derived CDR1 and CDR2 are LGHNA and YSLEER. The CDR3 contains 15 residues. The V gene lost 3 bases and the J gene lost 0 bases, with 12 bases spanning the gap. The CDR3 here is CASSQIPLSSYEQYF. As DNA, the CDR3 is TGCGCCAGCAGCCAGATCCCTTTGAGCTCCTACGAGCAGTACTTC.

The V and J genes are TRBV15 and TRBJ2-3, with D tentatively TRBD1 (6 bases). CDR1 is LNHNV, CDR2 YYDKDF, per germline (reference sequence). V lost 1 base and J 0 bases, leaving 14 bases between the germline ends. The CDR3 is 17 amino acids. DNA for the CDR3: TGTGCCACCAGCAGAGTGTCGGACAGCCCTAGCACAGATACGCAGTATTTT. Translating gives CATSRVSDSPSTDTQYF.

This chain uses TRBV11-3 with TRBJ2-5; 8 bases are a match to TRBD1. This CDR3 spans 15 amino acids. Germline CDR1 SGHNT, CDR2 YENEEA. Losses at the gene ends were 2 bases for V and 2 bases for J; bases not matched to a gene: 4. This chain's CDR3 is CASSLTGTGQETQYF. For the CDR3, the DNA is TGTGCCAGCAGCTTAACCGGGACAGGACAAGAGACCCAGTACTTC.

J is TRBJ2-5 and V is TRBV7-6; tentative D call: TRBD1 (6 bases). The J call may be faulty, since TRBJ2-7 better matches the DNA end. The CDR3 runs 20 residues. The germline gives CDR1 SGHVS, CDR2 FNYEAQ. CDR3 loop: CASSLVFMDSLVTVFYEQYF. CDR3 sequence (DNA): TGTGCCAGCAGCTTAGTGTTTATGGACAGTCTAGTCACCGTTTTCTACGAGCAGTACTTC.

CDR3 region: CASRFHPGGGYEQYF. In nucleotides, the CDR3 is TGTGCCAGCAGATTTCACCCCGGGGGGGGATACGAGCAGTACTTC. The chain links TRBV28 to TRBJ2-7; TRBD2 matches 8 bases. V shed 6 bases and J 4 bases; nucleotides not matched to a gene: 11. Germline loops: CDR1 MDHEN, CDR2 SYDVKM. CDR3 length: 15 residues. Filled out from reference TRBV28 and TRBJ2-7, the complete variable domain reads DVKVTQSSRYLVKRTGEKVFLECVQDMDHENMFWYRQDPGLGLRLIYFSYDVKMKEKGDIPEGYSVSREKKERFSLILESASTNQTSMYLCASRFHPGGGYEQYFGPGTRLTVT.

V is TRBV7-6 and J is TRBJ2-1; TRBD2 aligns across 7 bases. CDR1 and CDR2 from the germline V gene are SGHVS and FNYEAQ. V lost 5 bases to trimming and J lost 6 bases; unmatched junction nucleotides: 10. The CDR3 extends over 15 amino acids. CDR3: CASSRSGGSLNEQFF. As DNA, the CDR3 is TGTGCCAGCAGCCGTTCGGGCGGGAGTCTCAATGAGCAGTTCTTC.

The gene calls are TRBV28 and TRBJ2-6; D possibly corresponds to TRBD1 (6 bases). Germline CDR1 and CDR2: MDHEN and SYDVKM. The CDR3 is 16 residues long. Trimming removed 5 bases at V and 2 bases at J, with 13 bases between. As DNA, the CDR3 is TGTGCCAGCAGTCCCTACAGGGTTACTGGGGCCAACGTCCTGACTTTC. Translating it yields CASSPYRVTGANVLTF.

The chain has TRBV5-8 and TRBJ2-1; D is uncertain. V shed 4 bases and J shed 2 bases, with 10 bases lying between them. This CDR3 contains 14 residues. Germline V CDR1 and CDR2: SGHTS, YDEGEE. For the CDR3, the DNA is TGTGCCAGCAGCCAGACACCTCCCTACAATGAGCAGTTCTTC. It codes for CASSQTPPYNEQFF.

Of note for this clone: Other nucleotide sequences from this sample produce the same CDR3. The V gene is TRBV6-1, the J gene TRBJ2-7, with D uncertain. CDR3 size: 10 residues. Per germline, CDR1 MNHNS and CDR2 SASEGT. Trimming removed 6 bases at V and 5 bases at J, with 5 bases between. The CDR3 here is CASSGNEQYF. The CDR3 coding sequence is TGTGCCAGCAGCGGAAACGAGCAGTACTTC.

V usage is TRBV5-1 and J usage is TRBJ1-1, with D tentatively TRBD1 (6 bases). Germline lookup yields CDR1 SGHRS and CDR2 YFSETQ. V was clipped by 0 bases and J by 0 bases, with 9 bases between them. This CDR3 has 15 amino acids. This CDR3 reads CASSLGGTMNTEAFF. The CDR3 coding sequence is TGCGCCAGCAGCTTGGGGGGGACAATGAACACTGAAGCTTTCTTT.